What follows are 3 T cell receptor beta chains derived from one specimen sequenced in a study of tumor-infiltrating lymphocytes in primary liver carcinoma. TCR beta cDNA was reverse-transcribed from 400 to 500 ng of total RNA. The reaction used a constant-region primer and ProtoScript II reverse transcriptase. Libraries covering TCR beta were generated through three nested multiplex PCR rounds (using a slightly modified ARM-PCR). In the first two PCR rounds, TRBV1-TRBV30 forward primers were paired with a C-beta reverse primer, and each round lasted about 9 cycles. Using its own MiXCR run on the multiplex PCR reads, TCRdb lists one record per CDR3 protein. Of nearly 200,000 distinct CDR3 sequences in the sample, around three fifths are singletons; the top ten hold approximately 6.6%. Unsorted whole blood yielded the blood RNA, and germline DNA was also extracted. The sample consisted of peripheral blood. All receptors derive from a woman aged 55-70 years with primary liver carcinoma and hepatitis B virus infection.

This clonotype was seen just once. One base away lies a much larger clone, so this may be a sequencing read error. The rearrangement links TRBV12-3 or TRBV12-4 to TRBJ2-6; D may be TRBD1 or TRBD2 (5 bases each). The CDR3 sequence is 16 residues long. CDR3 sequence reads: CASSQGRRSRANVLTF. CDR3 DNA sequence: TGTGCCAGCAGCCAGGGACGGCGCTCTAGGGCCAACGTCCTGACTTTC.

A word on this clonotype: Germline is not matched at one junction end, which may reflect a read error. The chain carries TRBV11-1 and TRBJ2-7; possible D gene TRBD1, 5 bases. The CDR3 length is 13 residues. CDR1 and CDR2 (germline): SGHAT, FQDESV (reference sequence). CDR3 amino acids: CASSVSRDYEQYF. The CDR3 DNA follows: TGTGCCAGCAGCGTCAGCAGGGATTACGAGCAGTATTTC. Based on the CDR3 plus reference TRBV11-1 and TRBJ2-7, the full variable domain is EAEVAQSPRYKITEKSQAVAFWCDPISGHATLYWYRQILGQGPELLVQFQDESVVDDSQLPKDRFSAERLKGVDSTLKIQPAELGDSAMYLCASSVSRDYEQYFGPGTRLTVT.

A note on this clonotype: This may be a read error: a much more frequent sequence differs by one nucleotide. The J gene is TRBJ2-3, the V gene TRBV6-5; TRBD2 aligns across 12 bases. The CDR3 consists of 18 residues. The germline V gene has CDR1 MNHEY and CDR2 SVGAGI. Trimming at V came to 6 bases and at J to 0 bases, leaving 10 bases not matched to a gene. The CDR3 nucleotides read TGTGCCAGCAGGTTGACTAGCGGGAGTTTTTTGAGCACAGATACGCAGTATTTT. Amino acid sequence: CASRLTSGSFLSTDTQYF.